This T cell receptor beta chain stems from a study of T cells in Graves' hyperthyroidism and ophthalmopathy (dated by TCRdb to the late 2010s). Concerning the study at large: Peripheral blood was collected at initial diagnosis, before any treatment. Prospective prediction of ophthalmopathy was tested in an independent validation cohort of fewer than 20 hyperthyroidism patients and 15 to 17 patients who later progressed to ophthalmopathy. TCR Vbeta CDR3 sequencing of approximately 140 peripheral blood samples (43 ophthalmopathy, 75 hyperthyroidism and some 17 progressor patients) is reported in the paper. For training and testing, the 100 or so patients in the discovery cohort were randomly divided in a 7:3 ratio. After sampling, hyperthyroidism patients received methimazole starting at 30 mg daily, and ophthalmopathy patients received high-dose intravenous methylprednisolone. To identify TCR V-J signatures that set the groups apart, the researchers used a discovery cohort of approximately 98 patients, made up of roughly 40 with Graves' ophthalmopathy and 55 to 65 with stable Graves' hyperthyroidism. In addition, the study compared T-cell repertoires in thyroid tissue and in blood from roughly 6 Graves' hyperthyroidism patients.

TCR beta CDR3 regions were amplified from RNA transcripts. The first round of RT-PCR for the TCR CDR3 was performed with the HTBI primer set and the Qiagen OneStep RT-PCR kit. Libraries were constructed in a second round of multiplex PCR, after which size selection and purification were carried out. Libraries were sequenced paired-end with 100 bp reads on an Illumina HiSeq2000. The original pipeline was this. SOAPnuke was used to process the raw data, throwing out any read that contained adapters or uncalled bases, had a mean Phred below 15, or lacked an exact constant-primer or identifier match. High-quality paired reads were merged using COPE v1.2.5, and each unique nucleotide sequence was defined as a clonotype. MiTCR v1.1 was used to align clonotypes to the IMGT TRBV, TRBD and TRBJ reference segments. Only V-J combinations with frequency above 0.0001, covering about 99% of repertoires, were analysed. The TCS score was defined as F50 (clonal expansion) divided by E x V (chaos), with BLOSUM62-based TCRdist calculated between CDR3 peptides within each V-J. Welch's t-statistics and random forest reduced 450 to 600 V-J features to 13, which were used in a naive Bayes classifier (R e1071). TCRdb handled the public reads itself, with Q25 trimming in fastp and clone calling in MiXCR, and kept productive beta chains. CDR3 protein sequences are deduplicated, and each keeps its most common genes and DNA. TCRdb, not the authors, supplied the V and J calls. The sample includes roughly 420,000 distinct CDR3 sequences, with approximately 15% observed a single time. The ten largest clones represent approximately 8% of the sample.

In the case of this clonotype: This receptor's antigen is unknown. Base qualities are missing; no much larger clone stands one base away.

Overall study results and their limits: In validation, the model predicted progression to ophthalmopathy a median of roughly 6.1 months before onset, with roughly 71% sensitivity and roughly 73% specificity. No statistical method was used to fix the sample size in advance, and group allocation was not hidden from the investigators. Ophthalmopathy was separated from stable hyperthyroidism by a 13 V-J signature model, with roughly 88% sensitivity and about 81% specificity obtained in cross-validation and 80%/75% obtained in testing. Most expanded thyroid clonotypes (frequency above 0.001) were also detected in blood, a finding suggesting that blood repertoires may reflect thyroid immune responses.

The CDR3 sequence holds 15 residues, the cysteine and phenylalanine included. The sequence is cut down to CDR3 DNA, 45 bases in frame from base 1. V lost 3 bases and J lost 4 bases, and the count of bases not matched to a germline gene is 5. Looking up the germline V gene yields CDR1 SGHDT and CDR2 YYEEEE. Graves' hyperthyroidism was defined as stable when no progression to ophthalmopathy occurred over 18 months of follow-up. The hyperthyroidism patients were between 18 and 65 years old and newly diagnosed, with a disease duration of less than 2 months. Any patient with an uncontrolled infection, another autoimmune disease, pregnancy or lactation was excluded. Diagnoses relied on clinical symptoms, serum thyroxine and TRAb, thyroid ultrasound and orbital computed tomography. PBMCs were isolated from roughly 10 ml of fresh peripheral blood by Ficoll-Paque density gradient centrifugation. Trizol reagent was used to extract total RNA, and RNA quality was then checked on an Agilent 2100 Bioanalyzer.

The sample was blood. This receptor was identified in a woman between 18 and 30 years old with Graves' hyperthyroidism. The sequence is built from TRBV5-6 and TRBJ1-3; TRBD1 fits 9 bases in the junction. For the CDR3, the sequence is CASSSQTGGGNTIYF. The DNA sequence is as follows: TGTGCCAGCAGCTCCCAGACAGGGGGGGGAAACACCATATATTTT.